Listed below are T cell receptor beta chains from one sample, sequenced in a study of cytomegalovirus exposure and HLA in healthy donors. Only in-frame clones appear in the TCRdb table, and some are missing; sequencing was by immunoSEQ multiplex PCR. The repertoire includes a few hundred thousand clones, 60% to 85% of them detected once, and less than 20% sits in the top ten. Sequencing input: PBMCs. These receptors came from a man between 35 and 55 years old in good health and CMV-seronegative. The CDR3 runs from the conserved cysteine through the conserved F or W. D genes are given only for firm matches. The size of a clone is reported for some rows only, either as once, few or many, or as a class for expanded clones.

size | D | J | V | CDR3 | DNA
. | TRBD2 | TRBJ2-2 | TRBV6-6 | CASSGGTNTGELFF | TGTGCCAGTAGCGGGGGGACGAACACCGGGGAGCTGTTTTTT
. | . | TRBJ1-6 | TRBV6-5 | CASSRQGSYNSPLHF | TGTGCCAGCAGTCGTCAGGGTTCCTATAATTCACCCCTCCACTTT
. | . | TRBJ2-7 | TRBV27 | CASSTSSSRLYEQYF | TGTGCCAGCAGTACCTCTAGCAGCCGTCTCTACGAGCAGTACTTC
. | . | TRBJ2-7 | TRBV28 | CASRPLLANYEQYF | TGTGCCAGCAGGCCCCTCCTAGCGAACTACGAGCAGTACTTC
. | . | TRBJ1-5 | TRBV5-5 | CASSLNVGPQHF | TGTGCCAGCAGCCTGAATGTGGGCCCGCAGCATTTT
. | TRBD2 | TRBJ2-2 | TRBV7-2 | CASSLLLTSGGLTGELFF | TGTGCCAGCAGCCTCCTCCTGACTAGCGGGGGGCTCACCGGGGAGCTGTTTTTT
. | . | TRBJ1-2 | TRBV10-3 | CAISEIPGRGTGYTF | TGTGCCATCAGTGAGATCCCAGGAAGGGGGACTGGCTACACCTTC
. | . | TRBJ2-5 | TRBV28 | CASSQEVVGETQYF | TGTGCCAGCTCTCAAGAGGTAGTTGGGGAGACCCAGTACTTC
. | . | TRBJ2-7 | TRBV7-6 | CASSPQGGTLTYEQYF | TGTGCCAGCAGCCCCCAGGGCGGGACTTTAACCTACGAGCAGTACTTC
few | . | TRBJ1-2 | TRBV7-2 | CASSRTAINYGYTF | TGTGCCAGCAGCAGGACAGCAATTAACTATGGCTACACCTTC
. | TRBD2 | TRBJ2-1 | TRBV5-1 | CASSLGLANNFGSYNEQFF | TGCGCCAGCAGTTTGGGACTAGCGAATAACTTCGGCTCCTACAATGAGCAGTTCTTC
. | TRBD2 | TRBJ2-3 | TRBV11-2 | CASSLSGSDTDTQYF | TGTGCCAGCAGCCTCAGCGGGAGCGACACAGATACGCAGTATTTT
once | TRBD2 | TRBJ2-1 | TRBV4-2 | CASSQDYGLAGLIEQFF | TGTGCCAGCAGCCAAGATTACGGACTAGCGGGACTCATTGAGCAGTTCTTC
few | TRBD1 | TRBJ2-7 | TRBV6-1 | CASSDVFGTGLEQYF | TGTGCCAGCAGTGACGTTTTTGGGACAGGCCTCGAGCAGTACTTC
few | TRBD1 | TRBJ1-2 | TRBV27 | CASREGLGQGDYGYTF | TGTGCCAGCAGGGAAGGTTTGGGACAGGGTGACTATGGCTACACCTTC
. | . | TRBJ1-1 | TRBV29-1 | CSVAGGAGTEAFF | TGCAGCGTTGCGGGGGGCGCAGGGACTGAAGCTTTCTTT
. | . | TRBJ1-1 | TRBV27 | CASSPQPGVSGATEAFF | TGTGCCAGCAGTCCCCAACCCGGAGTATCTGGTGCCACTGAAGCTTTCTTT
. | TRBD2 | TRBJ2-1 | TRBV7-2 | CASSLGGGGAYEQFF | TGTGCCAGCAGCTTAGGGGGCGGGGGGGCCTATGAGCAGTTCTTC
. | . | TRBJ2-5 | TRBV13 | CASSFGVETQYF | TGTGCCAGCAGCTTCGGTGTGGAGACCCAGTACTTC
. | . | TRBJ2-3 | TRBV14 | CASSFGLRSTDTQYF | TGTGCCAGCAGCTTTGGACTACGGAGCACAGATACGCAGTATTTT
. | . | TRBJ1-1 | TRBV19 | CASSISAGGSAEAFF | TGTGCCAGTAGTATTAGTGCGGGGGGTTCCGCTGAAGCTTTCTTT
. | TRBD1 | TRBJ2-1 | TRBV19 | CASSRDSSYNEQFF | TGTGCCAGTAGCAGGGACAGCTCCTACAATGAGCAGTTCTTC
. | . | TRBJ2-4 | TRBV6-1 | CASSRDLNIQYF | TGTGCCAGCAGCCGGGACTTGAACATTCAGTACTTC
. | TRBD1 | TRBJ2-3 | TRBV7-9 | CASSLAGTGVTDTQYF | TGTGCCAGCAGCTTAGCTGGGACAGGGGTCACAGATACGCAGTATTTT
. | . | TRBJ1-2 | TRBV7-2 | CASSPGRGYTF | TGTGCCAGCAGCCCAGGCAGGGGCTACACCTTC
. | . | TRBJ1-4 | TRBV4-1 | CASSPRMGATNEKLFF | TGCGCCAGCAGCCCGAGGATGGGTGCAACTAATGAAAAACTGTTTTTT
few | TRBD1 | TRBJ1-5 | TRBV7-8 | CASTSGDRSNQPQHF | TGTGCCAGCACTTCTGGGGACAGAAGCAATCAGCCCCAGCATTTT
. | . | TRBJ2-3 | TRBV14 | CASSQRGGPTDTQYF | TGTGCCAGCAGCCAAAGGGGGGGCCCAACAGATACGCAGTATTTT
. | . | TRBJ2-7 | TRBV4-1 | CASSQDKGQGTYEQYF | TGCGCCAGCAGCCAAGATAAGGGGCAGGGAACCTACGAGCAGTACTTC
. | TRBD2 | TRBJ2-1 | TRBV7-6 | CASSLALMGLAGEWGHNEQFF | TGTGCCAGCAGCTTAGCGCTCATGGGACTAGCGGGAGAATGGGGGCACAATGAGCAGTTCTTC
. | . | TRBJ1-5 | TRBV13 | CASSYHGQQPQHF | TGTGCCAGCAGCTATCACGGACAGCAGCCCCAGCATTTT
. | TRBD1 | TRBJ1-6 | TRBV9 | CASSSGQVINSPLHF | TGTGCCAGCAGCTCGGGACAGGTGATAAATTCACCCCTCCACTTT
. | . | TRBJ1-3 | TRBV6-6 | CASSYGGSVSGNTIYF | TGTGCCAGCAGTTACGGAGGATCAGTCTCTGGAAACACCATATATTTT
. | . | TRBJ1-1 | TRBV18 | CASSLRTEGEAFF | TGTGCCAGCTCACTCAGGACAGAGGGTGAAGCTTTCTTT
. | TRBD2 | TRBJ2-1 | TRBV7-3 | CASSWGLAGVGHNEQFF | TGTGCCAGCAGCTGGGGACTAGCGGGGGTCGGACACAATGAGCAGTTCTTC
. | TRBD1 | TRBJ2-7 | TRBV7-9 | CSSSPRPGGFFEQYF | TGTTCCAGCAGCCCCCGGCCAGGGGGCTTTTTCGAGCAGTACTTC
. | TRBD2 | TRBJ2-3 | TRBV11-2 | CASSPLAGTGLHTQYF | TGTGCCAGCAGCCCACTAGCGGGGACGGGTTTGCATACGCAGTATTTT
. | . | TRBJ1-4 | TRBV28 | CASSLGGGGSEKLFF | TGTGCCAGCAGTTTAGGGGGTGGAGGGAGCGAAAAACTGTTTTTT
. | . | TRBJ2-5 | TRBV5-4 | CASSQNRGGMETQYF | TGTGCCAGCAGCCAAAACAGGGGGGGGATGGAGACCCAGTACTTC
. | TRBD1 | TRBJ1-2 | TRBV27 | CASSPNLQGTANYGYTF | TGTGCCAGCAGTCCTAACCTTCAGGGGACAGCTAACTATGGCTACACCTTC
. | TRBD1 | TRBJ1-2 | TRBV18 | CASSPSVNGQGANGYTF | TGTGCCAGCTCACCATCGGTTAACGGACAGGGGGCTAATGGCTACACCTTC
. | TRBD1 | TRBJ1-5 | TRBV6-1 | CASSGRTGGGNRNQPQHF | TGTGCCAGCAGTGGTCGGACAGGGGGTGGGAATCGCAATCAGCCCCAGCATTTT
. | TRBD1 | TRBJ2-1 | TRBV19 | CASLLRGSTYNEQFF | TGTGCCAGTCTTCTCAGGGGGAGCACCTACAATGAGCAGTTCTTC
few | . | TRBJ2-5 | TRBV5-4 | CASSLRASRETQYF | TGTGCCAGCAGCTTGCGGGCTAGCAGGGAGACCCAGTACTTC
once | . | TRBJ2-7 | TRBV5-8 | CASSLRGTEQYF | TGTGCCAGCAGCTTGAGGGGTACCGAGCAGTACTTC
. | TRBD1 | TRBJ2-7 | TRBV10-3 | CAISAGGQGSTVEQYF | TGTGCCATCAGTGCAGGAGGACAGGGGTCAACAGTGGAGCAGTACTTC
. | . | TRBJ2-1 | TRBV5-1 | CASTNPRDEQFF | TGCGCCAGCACGAACCCCAGGGATGAGCAGTTCTTC
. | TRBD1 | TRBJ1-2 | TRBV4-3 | CASSPAGQDYGYTF | TGCGCCAGCAGCCCGGCGGGACAGGACTATGGCTACACCTTC
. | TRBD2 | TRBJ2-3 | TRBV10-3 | CAPANLAGNTDTQYF | TGTGCCCCAGCCAATTTAGCGGGGAACACAGATACGCAGTATTTT
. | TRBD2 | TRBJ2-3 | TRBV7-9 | CASSFPTSGPKDTQYF | TGTGCCAGCAGCTTCCCAACTAGCGGGCCAAAGGATACGCAGTATTTT
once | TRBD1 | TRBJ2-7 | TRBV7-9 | CASSFGRGYEQYF | TGTGCCAGCAGCTTCGGCAGGGGGTACGAGCAGTACTTC
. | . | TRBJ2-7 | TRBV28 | CASTTRTTGSSYEQYF | TGTGCCAGCACCACACGCACGACAGGCTCCTCCTACGAGCAGTACTTC
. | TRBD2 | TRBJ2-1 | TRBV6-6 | CASSLTSGNYNEQFF | TGTGCCAGCAGTTTGACTAGCGGGAACTACAATGAGCAGTTCTTC
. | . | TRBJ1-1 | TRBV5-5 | CASSRPVTVNTEAFF | TGTGCCAGCAGCCGCCCCGTTACAGTTAACACTGAAGCTTTCTTT
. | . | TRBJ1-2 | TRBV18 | CASALTDDRSYGYTF | TGTGCCAGCGCGCTAACGGATGACAGGAGCTATGGCTACACCTTC
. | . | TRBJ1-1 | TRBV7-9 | CASSLIWRPTEAFF | TGTGCCAGCAGCTTAATCTGGCGGCCCACTGAAGCTTTCTTT
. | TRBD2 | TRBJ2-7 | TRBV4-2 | CASSPSGAYEQYF | TGTGCCAGCAGCCCTAGCGGAGCCTACGAGCAGTACTTC
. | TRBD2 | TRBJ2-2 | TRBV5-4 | CASSSPGLAGGELFF | TGTGCCAGCAGTTCTCCGGGACTAGCGGGCGGGGAGCTGTTTTTT
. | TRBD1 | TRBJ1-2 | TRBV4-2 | CASSQDREGARTF | TGTGCCAGCAGCCAAGATCGAGAGGGGGCGCGCACCTTC
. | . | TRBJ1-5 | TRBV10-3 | CAISEHGSNQPQHF | TGTGCCATCAGTGAGCACGGTAGCAATCAGCCCCAGCATTTT